This T cell receptor (beta chain) was profiled in a study of OX40 agonist ivuxolimab in advanced cancers. This clone was picked up a small number of times. Assay: immunoSEQ multiplex PCR; the TCRdb copy retains only in-frame clones and omits some. The sample yields tens of thousands of clones, around 84% seen once. Trimming took off 6 bases at V and 11 bases at J, with 16 bases between the two ends. The V gene's germline CDR1 is ENHRY and CDR2 SYGVKD. CDR3 length: 12 amino acids. This sample comprised CD4+ or CD8+ T cells sorted from blood, obtained in a trial of the OX40 agonist ivuxolimab. This TCR came from an adult with an advanced solid tumor such as melanoma, head and neck, liver or kidney cancer. V is TRBV10-3 and J is TRBJ1-1; D is ambiguous. The CDR3 loop is CAISTTGRSAFF. CDR3 sequence (DNA): TGTGCCATCAGCACAACGGGCCGTTCGGCTTTCTTT.